At least ten counts were recorded for the clone carrying this T cell receptor (beta chain). Its specificity is not known. These data are taken from a study of T cells in Graves' hyperthyroidism and ophthalmopathy. Study-wide background: Once the initial diagnosis was made, peripheral blood was obtained before any treatment.

Researchers amplified the TCR beta CDR3 regions from RNA transcripts. When the TCR CDR3 underwent first-round RT-PCR, the HTBI primer set was used. TCRdb redid the calling of the multiplex PCR reads with MiXCR, one entry per CDR3 protein. This table has about 210,000 distinct CDR3 sequences, 15% to 20% appearing once. The study's findings and limits: For ophthalmopathy, model prediction preceded onset by a median about 6 months. In blood, most of the thyroid clonotypes expanded above 0.001 were also present.

Isolation of PBMCs was performed on 9.5 to 10 ml fresh peripheral blood. The clonotype originates from a man aged 50-59 years with Graves' hyperthyroidism. Input material: blood.

The CDR3, as DNA: TGCAGTGCTTATCCGACTAGCGGGAGAGAGACCCAGTACTTC. This translates into CSAYPTSGRETQYF. The rearrangement joins TRBV20-1 to TRBJ2-5; TRBD2 matches at 12 bases. Germline lookup yields CDR1 DFQATT and CDR2 SNEGSKA (reference sequence). This CDR3 has 14 amino acids. J gave up 4 bases and V 5 bases, and 5 bases lay outside the gene matches.